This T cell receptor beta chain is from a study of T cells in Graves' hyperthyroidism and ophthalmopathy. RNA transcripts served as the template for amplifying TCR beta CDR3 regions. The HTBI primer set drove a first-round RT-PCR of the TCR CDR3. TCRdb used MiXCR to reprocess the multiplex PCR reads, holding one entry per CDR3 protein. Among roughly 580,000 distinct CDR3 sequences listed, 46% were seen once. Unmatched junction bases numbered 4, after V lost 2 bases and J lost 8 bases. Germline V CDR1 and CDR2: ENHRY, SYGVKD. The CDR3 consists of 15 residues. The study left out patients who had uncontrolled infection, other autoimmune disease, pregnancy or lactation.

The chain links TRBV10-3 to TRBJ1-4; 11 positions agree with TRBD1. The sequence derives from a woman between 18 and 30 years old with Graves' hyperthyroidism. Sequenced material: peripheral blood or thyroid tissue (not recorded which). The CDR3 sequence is CAISEGGTGGEKLFF. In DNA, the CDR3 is TGTGCCATCAGTGAGGGAGGGACAGGGGGAGAAAAACTGTTTTTT.